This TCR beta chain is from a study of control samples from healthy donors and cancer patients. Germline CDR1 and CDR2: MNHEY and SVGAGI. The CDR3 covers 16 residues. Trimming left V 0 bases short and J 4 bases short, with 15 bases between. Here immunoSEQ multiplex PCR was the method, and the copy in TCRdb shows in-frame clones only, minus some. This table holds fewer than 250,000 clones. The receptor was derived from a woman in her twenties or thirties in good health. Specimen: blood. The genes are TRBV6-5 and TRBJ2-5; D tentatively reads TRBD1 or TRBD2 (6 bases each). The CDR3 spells CASSYSVLGGRETQYF. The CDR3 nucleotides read TGTGCCAGCAGTTACTCGGTTTTAGGGGGGCGAGAGACCCAGTACTTC.